The clone carrying this TCR beta chain was picked up one time. Its specificity is unknown. These data are taken from a study of T cell clonotyping in hematopoietic cell transplantation. Overall study context: Cytoreduction preceded collection of pretransplant recipient samples.

The CDR3 consists of 11 residues. V shed 5 bases and J shed 7 bases, with 9 bases lying between them. Germline values: CDR1 MNHEY, CDR2 SVGAGI. Assay used: immunoSEQ multiplex PCR; TCRdb lists only in-frame clones, some missing. This table has about 5,900 clones, more than 70% appearing once. Study-wide points: Recipient TCR diversity dropped after transplant; expanded clonotypes rose from day 30 to 180.

Time point denoted: recipient sample about 28 days before transplant, after cytoreduction. Blood collection times were about day -28 and days 30, 100, 180 posttransplant. The chain combines TRBV6-5 with TRBJ2-7; no clear D gene. This clonotype originated in a woman in her 50s with acute myeloid leukemia. Some clones in this sample may be carry-over from other donors' samples. The sequenced sample was peripheral blood mononuclear cells, obtained before stem cell transplant. CDR3 loop: CASSKALEQYF. CDR3 DNA: TGTGCCAGCAGTAAGGCTTTGGAGCAGTACTTC.